What follows is one TCR beta chain and its context. Source study methods: Amplifying reference gene primers gave estimates of nucleated cell counts. TCRdb's table, derived via immunoSEQ multiplex PCR, lists solely in-frame clones and lacks some. Clone size and the V and J calls come from that table; the DNA yielded D and trimming. The repertoire holds over 95,000 clones, 85% to 90% seen once, with roughly 19% in the top ten. V was trimmed by 3 bases and J by 5 bases, leaving 10 bases between them. The germline CDR1 and CDR2 sequences are SGHVS and FQNEAQ. The CDR3 totals 13 residues. These data originate in a study of blood T cell repertoires in COVID-19. Study-wide background: Samples of COVID-19 (acute and convalescent) were obtained from the United States, Italy and Spain.

The rearrangement joins TRBV7-8 to TRBJ1-2; no reliable D call. This TCR derives from a human donor with acute or convalescent COVID-19. The donor label of this sample is uncertain. The sample was peripheral blood. CDR3 protein: CASSLGRLYGYTF. The CDR3, as DNA: TGTGCCAGCAGCTTGGGCAGACTATATGGCTACACCTTC.